The clone carrying this T cell receptor beta chain appeared many times. Its antigen is as yet unknown. The data originate from a study of spatial heterogeneity in lung cancer. Turning to the study itself: Beta-chain sequences consistently outnumbered alpha-chain sequences in detection. Whole-study findings and limits: Circulating ubiquitous expanded tumor TCRs were observed more frequently at resection than at follow-up.

TCRdb recomputed calls from the 5' RACE reads with MiXCR, one row per CDR3 protein. The sample lists about 48,000 distinct CDR3 sequences; roughly 5% were seen once. Regarding time point: sample taken at primary tumor resection. There were 70 to 80 donors, all of them untreated patients with early-stage non-small cell lung cancer. Trimming pared 1 base from V and 0 bases from J, leaving 17 bases between. There are 18 residues in the CDR3. Germline V lookup: CDR1 LGHDT, CDR2 YNNKEL (reference sequence). The source of this sequence is a male donor with early-stage non-small cell lung cancer. The rearrangement joins TRBV3-1 to TRBJ2-3, with a weak D call TRBD2 (6 bases). The sequenced sample was PBMCs, obtained at surgery. Written as DNA, the CDR3 is TGTGCCAGCAGCCAAGGGACTGTCGGGGACTTGAGCACAGATACGCAGTATTTT. Amino acid sequence: CASSQGTVGDLSTDTQYF.